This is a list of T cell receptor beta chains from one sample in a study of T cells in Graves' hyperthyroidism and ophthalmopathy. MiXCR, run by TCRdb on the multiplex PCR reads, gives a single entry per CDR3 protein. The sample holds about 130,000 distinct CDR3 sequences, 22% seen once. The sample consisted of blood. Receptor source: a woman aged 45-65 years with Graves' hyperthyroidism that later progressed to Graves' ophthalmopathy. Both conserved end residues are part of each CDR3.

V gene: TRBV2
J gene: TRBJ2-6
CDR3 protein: CASTRPWTGWGSGANVLTF

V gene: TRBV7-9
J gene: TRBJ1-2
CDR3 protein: CASSHGQYVGYTF

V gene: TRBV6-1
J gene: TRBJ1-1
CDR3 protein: CASSSGQRVNTEAFF

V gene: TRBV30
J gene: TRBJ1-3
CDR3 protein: CALFRSGNTIYF

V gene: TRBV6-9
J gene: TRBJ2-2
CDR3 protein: CASSYLGDDTGELFF

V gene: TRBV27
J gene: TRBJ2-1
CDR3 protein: CASSTLQRPQGEQFF

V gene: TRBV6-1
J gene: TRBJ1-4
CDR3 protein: CASTRTGANEKLFF

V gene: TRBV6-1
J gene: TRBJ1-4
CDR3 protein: CASSDGTGGNEKLFF

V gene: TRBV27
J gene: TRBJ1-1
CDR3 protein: CASSSGTGRVTEAFF

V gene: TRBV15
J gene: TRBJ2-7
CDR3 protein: CATSREQDRAYEQYF

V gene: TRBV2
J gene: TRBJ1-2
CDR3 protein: CASKQGNYGYTF

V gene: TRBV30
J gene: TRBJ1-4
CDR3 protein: CAWADHSATNEKLFF

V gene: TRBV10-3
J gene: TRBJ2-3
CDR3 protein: CAISVGDGTDTQYF

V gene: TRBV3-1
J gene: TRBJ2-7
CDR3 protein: CASSLLGTRSYEQYF

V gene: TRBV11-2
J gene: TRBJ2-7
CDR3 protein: CASSFTSGSQYEQYF

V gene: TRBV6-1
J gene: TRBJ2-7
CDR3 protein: CASRRGDLAGSYEQYF

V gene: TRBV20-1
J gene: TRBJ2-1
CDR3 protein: CSATGTSGSLGIGNEQFF

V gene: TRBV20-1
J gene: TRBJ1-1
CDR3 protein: CSARDLRTGSTEAFF

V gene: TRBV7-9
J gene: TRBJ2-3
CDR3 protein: CASSETRRSTDTQYF

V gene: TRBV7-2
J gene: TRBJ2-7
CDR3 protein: CASSYATYEQYF

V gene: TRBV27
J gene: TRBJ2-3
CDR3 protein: CASSLWRATDTQYF

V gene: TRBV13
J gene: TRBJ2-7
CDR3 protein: CASSLRGNPYEQYF

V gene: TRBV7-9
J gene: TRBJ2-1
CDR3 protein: CASSSTSIEQFF

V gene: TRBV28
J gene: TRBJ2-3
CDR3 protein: CASSSGTGITDTQYF

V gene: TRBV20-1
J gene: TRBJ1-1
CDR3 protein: CSAHPTGNTEAFF

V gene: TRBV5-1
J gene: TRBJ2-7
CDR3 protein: CASSTAGTGSGEQYF

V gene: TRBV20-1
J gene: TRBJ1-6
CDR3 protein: CSASAGGSSPLHF

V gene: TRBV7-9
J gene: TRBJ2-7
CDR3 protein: CASSRSSYEQYF

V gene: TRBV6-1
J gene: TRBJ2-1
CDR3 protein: CATSDSGTPYNEQFF

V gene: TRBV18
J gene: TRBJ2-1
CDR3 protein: CASSPRQVKGNEQFF

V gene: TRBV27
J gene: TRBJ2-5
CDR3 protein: CASSFGGSRETQYF

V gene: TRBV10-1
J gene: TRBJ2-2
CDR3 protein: CASSKRAGELFF

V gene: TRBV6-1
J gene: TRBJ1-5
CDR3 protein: CASTGTFNQPQHF

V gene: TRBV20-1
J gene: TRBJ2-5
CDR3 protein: CSARDEGGPRRTQYF

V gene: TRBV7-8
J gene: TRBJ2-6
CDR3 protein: CASSLVGLDLSGANVLTF

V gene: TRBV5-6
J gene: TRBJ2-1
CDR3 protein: CASSFRGRIRGGEQFF

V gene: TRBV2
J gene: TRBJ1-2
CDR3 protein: CASSVVAAAYGYTF